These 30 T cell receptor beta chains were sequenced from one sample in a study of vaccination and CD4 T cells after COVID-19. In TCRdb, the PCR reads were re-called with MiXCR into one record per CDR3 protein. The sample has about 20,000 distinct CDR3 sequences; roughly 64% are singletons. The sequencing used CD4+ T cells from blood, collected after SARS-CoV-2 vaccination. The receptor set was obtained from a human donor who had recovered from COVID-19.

The CDR3 region is CASSLGGGRETQYF. The CDR3 DNA reads as TGTGCCAGCAGCTTAGGAGGAGGGAGAGAGACCCAGTACTTC. The chain combines TRBV7-6 with TRBJ2-5; a weak D match, TRBD2 (6 bases). The CDR3 extends over 14 amino acids. V lost 1 base and J lost 4, with 10 bases in between. Per germline, CDR1 SGHVS and CDR2 FNYEAQ.

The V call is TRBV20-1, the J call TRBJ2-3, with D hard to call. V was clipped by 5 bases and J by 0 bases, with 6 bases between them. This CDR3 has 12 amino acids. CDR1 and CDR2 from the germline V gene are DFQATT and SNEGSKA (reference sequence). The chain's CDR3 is CSAGVSTDTQYF. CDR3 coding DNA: TGCAGTGCTGGGGTTAGCACAGATACGCAGTATTTT.

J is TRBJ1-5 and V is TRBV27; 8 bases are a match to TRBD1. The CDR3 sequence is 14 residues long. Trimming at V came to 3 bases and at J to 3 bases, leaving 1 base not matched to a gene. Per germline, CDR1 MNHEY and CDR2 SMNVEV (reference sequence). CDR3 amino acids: CASSLGQVNQPQHF. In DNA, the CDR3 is TGTGCCAGCAGTTTGGGACAGGTCAATCAGCCCCAGCATTTT.

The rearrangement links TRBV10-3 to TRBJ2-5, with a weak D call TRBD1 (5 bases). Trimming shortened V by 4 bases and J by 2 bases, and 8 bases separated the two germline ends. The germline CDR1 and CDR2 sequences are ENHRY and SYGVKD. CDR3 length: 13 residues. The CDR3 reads CAISGRQQETQYF. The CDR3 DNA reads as TGTGCCATCAGTGGCAGACAGCAAGAGACCCAGTACTTC.

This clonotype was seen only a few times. For the CDR3, the DNA is TGTGCCAGCAATAGGGGCACTGAAGCTTTCTTT. It translates to CASNRGTEAFF. The chain uses TRBV6-1 and TRBJ1-1, with D tentatively TRBD1 (5 bases). V gave up 7 bases and J gave up 4 bases, with 7 bases separating them. This CDR3 is 11 amino acids long. Per the germline V gene, CDR1 is MNHNS and CDR2 is SASEGT.

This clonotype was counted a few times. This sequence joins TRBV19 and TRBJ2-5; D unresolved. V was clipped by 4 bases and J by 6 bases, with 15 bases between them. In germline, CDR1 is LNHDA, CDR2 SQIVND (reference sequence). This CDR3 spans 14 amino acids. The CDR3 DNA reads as TGTGCCAGTAGTAACAAGGGCAGGTTGCAGACCCAGTACTTC. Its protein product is CASSNKGRLQTQYF. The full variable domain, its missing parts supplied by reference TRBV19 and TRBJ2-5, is DGGITQSPKYLFRKEGQNVTLSCEQNLNHDAMYWYRQDPGQGLRLIYYSQIVNDFQKGDIAEGYSVSREKKESFPLTVTSAQKNPTAFYLCASSNKGRLQTQYFGPGTRLLVL.

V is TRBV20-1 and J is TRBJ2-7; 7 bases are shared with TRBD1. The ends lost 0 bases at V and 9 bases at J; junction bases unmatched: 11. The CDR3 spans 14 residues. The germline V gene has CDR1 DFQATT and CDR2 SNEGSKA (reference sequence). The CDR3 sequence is CSARDPPPGGGQYF. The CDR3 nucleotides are TGCAGTGCTAGAGACCCCCCGCCAGGGGGTGGGCAGTACTTC.

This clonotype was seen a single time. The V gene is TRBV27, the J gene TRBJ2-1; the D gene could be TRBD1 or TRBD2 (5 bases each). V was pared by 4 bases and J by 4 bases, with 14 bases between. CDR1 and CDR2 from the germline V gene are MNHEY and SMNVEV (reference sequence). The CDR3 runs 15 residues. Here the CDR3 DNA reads TGTGCCAGCAGTTCCCTAGAGGGGCCGTACAATGAGCAGTTCTTC. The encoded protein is CASSSLEGPYNEQFF.

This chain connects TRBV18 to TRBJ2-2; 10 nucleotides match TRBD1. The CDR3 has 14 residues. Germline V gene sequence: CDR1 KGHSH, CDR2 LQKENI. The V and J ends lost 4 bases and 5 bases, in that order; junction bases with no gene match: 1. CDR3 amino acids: CASSLGQGTGELFF. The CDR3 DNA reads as TGTGCCAGCTCACTGGGACAGGGGACCGGGGAGCTGTTTTTT.

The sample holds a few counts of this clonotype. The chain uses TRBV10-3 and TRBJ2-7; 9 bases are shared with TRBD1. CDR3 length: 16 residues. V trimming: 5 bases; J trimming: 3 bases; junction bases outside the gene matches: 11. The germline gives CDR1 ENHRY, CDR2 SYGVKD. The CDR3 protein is CAISLSTGTGYYEQYF. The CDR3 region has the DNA TGTGCCATCAGTTTATCTACCGGGACAGGGTACTACGAGCAGTACTTC.

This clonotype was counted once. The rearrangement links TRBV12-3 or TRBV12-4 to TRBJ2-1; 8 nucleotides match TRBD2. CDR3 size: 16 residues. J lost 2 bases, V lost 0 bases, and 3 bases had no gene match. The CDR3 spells CASSLALGGAYNEQFF. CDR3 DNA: TGTGCCAGCAGTTTAGCGCTCGGGGGGGCCTACAATGAGCAGTTCTTC.

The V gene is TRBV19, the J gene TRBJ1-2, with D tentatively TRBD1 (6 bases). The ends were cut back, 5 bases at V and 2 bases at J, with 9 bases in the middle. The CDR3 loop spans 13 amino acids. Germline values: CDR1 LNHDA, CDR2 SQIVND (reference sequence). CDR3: CASSRTGNYGYTF. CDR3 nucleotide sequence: TGTGCCAGTAGTCGCACAGGGAACTATGGCTACACCTTC. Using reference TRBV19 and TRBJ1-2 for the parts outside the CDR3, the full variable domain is DGGITQSPKYLFRKEGQNVTLSCEQNLNHDAMYWYRQDPGQGLRLIYYSQIVNDFQKGDIAEGYSVSREKKESFPLTVTSAQKNPTAFYLCASSRTGNYGYTFGSGTRLTVV.

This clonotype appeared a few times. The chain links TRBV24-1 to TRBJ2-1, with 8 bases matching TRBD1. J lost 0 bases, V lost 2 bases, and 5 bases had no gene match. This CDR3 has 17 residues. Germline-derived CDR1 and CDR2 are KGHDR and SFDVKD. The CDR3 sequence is CATSDSTGAGSYNEQFF. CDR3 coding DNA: TGTGCCACCAGTGATTCGACAGGGGCCGGCTCCTACAATGAGCAGTTCTTC.

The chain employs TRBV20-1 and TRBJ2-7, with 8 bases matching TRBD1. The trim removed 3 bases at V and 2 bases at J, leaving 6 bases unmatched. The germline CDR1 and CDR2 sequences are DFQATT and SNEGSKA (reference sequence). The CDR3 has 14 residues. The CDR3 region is CSASRTGLTYEQYF. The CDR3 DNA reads TGCAGTGCTAGCCGGACAGGGCTAACCTACGAGCAGTACTTC.

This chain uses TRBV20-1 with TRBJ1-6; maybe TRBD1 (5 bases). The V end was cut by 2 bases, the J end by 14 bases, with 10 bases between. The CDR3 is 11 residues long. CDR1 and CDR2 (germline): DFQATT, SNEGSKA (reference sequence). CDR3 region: CSARQGGTLHF. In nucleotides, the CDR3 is TGCAGTGCTAGACAGGGTGGCACCCTCCACTTT.

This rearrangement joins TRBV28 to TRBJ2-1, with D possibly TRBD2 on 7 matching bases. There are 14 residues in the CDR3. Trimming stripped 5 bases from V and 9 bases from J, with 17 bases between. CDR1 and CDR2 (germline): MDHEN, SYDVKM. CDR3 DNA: TGTGCCAGCAGTCCTCTAGGGGGGGGGATTGAGCAGTTCTTC. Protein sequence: CASSPLGGGIEQFF.

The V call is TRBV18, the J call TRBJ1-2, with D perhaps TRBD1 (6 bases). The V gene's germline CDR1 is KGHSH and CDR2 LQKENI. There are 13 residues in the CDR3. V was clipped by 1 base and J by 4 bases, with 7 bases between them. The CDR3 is CASSPRGGYGYTF. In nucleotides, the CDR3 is TGTGCCAGCTCACCACGAGGGGGCTATGGCTACACCTTC.

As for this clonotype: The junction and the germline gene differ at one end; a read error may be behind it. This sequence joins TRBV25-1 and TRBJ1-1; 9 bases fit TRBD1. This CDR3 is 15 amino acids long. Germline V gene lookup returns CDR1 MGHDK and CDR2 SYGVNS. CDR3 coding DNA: TGTGCCAGCAGTGCCCCACAGGGGGCAAACACTGAAGTTTTCTTT. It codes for CASSAPQGANTEVFF. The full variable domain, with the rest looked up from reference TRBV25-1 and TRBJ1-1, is EADIYQTPRYLVIGTGKKITLECSQTMGHDKMYWYQQDPGMELHLIHYSYGVNSTEKGDLSSESTVSRIRTEHFPLTLESARPSHTSQYLCASSAPQGANTEVFFGQGTRLTVV.

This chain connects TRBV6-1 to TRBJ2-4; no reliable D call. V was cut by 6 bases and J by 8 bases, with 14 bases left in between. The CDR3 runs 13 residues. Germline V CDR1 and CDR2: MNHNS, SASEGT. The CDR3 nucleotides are TGTGCCAGCAGCAGCTTGGACGTTGACATTCAGTACTTC. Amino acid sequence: CASSSLDVDIQYF.

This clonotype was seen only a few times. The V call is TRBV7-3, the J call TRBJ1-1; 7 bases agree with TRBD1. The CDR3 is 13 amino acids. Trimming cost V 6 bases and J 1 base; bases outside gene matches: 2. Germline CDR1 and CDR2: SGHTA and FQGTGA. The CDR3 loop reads CASSQGENTEAFF. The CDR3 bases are TGTGCCAGCAGTCAGGGGGAGAACACTGAAGCTTTCTTT.

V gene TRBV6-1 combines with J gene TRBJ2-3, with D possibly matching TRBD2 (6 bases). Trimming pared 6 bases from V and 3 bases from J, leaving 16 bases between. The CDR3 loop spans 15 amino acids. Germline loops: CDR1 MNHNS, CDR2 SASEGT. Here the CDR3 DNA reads TGTGCCAGCAGCCCGAGACAAGGGAGGACAGATACGCAGTATTTT. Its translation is CASSPRQGRTDTQYF.

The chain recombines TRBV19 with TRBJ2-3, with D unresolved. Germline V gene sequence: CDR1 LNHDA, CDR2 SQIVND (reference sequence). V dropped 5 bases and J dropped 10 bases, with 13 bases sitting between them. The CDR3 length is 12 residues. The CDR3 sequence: CASSALTGAQYF. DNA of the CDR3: TGTGCCAGTAGTGCTTTAACGGGTGCGCAGTATTTT. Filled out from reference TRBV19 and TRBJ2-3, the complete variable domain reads DGGITQSPKYLFRKEGQNVTLSCEQNLNHDAMYWYRQDPGQGLRLIYYSQIVNDFQKGDIAEGYSVSREKKESFPLTVTSAQKNPTAFYLCASSALTGAQYFGPGTRLTVL.

CDR3 sequence: CASSGLVRDYNEQFF. In DNA, the CDR3 is TGTGCCAGCAGTGGACTAGTTAGGGACTACAATGAGCAGTTCTTC. The chain recombines TRBV28 with TRBJ2-1; 7 bases align to TRBD2. This CDR3 contains 15 residues. The germline V gene encodes CDR1 MDHEN and CDR2 SYDVKM. With 5 bases clipped from V and 3 bases from J, the junction kept 7 bases outside the gene matches.

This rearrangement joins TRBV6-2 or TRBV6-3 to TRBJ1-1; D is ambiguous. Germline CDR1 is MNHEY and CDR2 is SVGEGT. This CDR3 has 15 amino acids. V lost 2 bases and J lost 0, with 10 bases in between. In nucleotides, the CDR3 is TGTGCCAGCAGTTACAGCCAGATAATGAACACTGAAGCTTTCTTT. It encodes CASSYSQIMNTEAFF.

This chain's CDR3 is CASIPGVGQGTPNTGELFF. The CDR3 nucleotides read TGTGCCAGCATCCCGGGGGTTGGACAGGGGACTCCGAACACCGGGGAGCTGTTTTTT. The chain has TRBV6-1 and TRBJ2-2; 9 bases are shared with TRBD1. The CDR3 totals 19 residues. The V and J ends lost 7 bases and 0 bases, in that order; junction bases with no gene match: 15. Germline CDR1 is MNHNS and CDR2 is SASEGT.

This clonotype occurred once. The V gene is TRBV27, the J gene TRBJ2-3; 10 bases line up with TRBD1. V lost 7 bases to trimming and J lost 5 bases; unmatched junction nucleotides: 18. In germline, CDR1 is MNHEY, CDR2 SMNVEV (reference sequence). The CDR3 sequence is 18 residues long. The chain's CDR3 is CASTSLGEPGQGRDTQYF. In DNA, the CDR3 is TGTGCCAGCACCTCCCTTGGAGAGCCGGGACAGGGGCGAGATACGCAGTATTTT.

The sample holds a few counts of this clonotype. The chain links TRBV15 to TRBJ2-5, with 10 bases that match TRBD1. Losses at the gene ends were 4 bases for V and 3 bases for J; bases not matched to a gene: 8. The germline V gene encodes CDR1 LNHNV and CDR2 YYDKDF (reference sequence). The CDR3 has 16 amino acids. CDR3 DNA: TGTGCCACCAGCATATCCGGGACAGGGGAGGAAGAGACCCAGTACTTC. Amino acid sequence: CATSISGTGEEETQYF.

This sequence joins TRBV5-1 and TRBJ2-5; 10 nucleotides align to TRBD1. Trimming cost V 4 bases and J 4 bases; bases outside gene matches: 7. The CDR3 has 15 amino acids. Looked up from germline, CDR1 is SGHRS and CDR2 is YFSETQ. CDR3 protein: CASSNDRGLSETQYF. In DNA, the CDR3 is TGCGCCAGCAGCAACGACAGGGGGCTATCAGAGACCCAGTACTTC.

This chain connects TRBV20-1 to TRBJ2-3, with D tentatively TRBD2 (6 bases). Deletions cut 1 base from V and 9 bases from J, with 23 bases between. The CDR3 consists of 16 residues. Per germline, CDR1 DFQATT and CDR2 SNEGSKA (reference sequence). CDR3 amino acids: CSARVPAGPAIRTQYF. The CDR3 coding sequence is TGCAGTGCTAGAGTTCCAGCGGGCCCCGCCATAAGGACGCAGTATTTT.

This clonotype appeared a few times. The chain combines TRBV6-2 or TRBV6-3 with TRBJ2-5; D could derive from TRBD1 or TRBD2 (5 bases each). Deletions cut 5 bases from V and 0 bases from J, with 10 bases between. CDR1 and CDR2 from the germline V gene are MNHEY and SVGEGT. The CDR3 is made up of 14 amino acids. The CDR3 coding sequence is TGTGCCAGCAGTCCAGGGACGGACCAAGAGACCCAGTACTTC. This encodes CASSPGTDQETQYF.